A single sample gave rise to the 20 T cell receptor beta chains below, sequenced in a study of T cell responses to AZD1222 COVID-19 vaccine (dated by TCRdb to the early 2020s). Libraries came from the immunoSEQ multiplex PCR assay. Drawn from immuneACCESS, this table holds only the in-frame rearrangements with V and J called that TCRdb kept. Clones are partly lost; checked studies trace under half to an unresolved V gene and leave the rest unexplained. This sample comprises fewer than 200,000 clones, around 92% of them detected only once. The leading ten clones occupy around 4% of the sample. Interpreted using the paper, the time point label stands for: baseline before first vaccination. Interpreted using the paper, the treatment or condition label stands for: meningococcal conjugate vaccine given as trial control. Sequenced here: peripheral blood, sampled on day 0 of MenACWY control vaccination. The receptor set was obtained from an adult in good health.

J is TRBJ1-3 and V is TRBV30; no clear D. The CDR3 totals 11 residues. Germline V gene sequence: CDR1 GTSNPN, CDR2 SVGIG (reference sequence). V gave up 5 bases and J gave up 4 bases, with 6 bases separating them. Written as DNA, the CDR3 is TGTGCCTGGGAAATCGGAAACACCATATATTTT. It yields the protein CAWEIGNTIYF.

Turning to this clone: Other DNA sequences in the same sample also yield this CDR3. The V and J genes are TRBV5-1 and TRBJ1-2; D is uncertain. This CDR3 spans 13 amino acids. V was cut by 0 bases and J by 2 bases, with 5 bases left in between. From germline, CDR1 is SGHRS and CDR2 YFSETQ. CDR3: CASSLDGNYGYTF. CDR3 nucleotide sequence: TGCGCCAGCAGCTTGGACGGAAACTATGGCTACACCTTC.

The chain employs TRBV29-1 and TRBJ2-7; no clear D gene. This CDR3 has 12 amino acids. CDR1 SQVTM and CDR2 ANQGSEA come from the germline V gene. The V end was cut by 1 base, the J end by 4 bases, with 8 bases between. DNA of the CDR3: TGCAGCGTTGAAGTCGGAAGTTACGAGCAGTACTTC. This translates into CSVEVGSYEQYF.

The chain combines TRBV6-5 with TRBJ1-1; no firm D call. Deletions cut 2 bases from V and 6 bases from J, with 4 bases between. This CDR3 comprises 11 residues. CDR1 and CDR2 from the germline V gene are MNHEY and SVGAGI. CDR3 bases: TGTGCCAGCAGTTACGGGGCTGAAGCTTTCTTT. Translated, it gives CASSYGAEAFF.

CDR3 in amino acids: CASSFLGHEQFF. The CDR3, as DNA: TGTGCCAGCAGCTTCCTGGGACATGAGCAGTTCTTC. The chain carries TRBV11-3 and TRBJ2-1, with D possibly called TRBD1 or TRBD2 (5 bases each). V was clipped by 3 bases and J by 8 bases, with 8 bases between them. The V gene's germline CDR1 is SGHNT and CDR2 YENEEA. The CDR3 extends over 12 amino acids.

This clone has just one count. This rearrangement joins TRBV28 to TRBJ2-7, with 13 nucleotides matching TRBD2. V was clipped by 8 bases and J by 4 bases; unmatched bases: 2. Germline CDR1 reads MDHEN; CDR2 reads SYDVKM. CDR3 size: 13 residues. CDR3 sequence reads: CASGTSGTYEQYF. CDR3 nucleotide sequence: TGTGCCAGCGGGACTAGCGGGACGTACGAGCAGTACTTC.

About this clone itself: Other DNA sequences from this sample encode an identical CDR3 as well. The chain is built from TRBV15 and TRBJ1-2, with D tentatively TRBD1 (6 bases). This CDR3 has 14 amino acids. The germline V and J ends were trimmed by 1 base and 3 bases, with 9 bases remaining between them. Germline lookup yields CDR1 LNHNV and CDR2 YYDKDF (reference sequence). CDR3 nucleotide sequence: TGTGCCACCAGCAGAGCACAGGGACACTATGGCTACACCTTC. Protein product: CATSRAQGHYGYTF.

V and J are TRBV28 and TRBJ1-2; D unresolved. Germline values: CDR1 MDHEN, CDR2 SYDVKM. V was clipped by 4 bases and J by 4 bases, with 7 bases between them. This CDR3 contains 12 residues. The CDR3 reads CASSSVIYGYTF. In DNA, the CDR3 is TGTGCCAGCAGTTCGGTAATCTATGGCTACACCTTC.

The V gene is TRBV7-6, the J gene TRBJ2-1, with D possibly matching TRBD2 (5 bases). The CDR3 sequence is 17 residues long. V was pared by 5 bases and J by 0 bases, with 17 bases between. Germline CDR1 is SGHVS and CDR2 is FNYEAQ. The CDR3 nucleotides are TGTGCCAGCAGCGCGGGTCTGGGAGCGCGCTCCTACAATGAGCAGTTCTTC. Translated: CASSAGLGARSYNEQFF. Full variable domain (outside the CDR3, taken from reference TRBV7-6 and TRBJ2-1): GAGVSQSPRYKVTKRGQDVALRCDPISGHVSLYWYRQALGQGPEFLTYFNYEAQQDKSGLPNDRFSAERPEGSISTLTIQRTEQRDSAMYRCASSAGLGARSYNEQFFGPGTRLTVL.

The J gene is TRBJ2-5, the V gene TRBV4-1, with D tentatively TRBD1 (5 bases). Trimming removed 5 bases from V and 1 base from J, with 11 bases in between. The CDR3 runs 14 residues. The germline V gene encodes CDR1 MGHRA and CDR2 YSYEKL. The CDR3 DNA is TGCGCCAGCAGCACCCGACAGTTCCAAGAGACCCAGTACTTC. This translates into CASSTRQFQETQYF.

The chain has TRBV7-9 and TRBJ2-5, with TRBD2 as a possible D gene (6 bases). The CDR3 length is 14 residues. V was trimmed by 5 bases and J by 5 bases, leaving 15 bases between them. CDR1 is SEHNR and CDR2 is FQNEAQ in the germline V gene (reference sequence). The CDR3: CASSTTGVGETQYF. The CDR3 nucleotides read TGTGCCAGCAGCACTACGGGAGTTGGTGAGACCCAGTACTTC. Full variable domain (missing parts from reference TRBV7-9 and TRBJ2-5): DTGVSQNPRHKITKRGQNVTFRCDPISEHNRLYWYRQTLGQGPEFLTYFQNEAQLEKSRLLSDRFSAERPKGSFSTLEIQRTEQGDSAMYLCASSTTGVGETQYFGPGTRLLVL.

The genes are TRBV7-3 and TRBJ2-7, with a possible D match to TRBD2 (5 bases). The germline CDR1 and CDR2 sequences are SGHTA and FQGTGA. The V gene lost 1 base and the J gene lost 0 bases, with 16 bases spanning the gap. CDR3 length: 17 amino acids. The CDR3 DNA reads TGTGCCAGCAGCTTAATCGGGATAGCGCCCAGCTCCTACGAGCAGTACTTC. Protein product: CASSLIGIAPSSYEQYF.

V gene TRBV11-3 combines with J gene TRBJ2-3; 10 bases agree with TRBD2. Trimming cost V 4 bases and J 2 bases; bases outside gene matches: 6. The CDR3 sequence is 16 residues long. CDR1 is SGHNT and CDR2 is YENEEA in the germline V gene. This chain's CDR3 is CASSSTSGVVTDTQYF. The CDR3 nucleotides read TGTGCCAGCAGCTCCACTAGCGGGGTAGTCACAGATACGCAGTATTTT. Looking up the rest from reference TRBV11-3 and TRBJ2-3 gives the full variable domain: EAGVVQSPRYKIIEKKQPVAFWCNPISGHNTLYWYLQNLGQGPELLIRYENEEAVDDSQLPKDRFSAERLKGVDSTLKIQPAELGDSAVYLCASSSTSGVVTDTQYFGPGTRLTVL.

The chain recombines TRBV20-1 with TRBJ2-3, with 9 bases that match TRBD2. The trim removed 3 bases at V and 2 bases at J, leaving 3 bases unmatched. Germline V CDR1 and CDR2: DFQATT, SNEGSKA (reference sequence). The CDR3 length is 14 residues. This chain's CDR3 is CSASGTSPTDTQYF. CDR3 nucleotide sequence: TGCAGTGCTAGTGGGACTAGCCCCACAGATACGCAGTATTTT.

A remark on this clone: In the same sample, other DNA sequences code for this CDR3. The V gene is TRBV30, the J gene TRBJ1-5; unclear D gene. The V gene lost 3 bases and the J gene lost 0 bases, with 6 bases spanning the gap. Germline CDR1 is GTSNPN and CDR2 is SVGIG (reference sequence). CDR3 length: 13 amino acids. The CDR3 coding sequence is TGTGCCTGGAGCGGGGATAGCAATCAGCCCCAGCATTTT. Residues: CAWSGDSNQPQHF.

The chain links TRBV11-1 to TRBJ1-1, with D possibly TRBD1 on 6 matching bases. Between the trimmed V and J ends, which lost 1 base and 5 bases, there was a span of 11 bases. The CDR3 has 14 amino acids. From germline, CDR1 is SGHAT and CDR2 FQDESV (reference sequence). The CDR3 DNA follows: TGTGCCAGCAGCTTAGAGCGGGGGCATACTGAAGCTTTCTTT. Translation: CASSLERGHTEAFF.

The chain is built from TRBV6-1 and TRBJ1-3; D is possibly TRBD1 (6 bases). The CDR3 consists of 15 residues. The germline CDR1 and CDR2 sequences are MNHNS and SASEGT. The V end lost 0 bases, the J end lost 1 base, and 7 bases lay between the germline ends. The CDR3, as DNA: TGTGCCAGCAGTGAAGCGGACAGATCTGGAAACACCATATATTTT. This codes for CASSEADRSGNTIYF.

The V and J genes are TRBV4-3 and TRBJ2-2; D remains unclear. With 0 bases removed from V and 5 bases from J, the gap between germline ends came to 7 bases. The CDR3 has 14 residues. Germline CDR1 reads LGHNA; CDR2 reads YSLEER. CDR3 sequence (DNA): TGCGCCAGCAGCCAAGATTGGGGAACCGGGGAGCTGTTTTTT. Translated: CASSQDWGTGELFF.

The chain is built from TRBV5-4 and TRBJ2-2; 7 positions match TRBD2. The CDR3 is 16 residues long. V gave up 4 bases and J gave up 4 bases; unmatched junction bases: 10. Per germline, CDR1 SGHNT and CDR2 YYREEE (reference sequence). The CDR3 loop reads CASSPRGGSFTGELFF. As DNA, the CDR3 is TGTGCCAGCAGCCCAAGGGGCGGGAGTTTCACCGGGGAGCTGTTTTTT.

CDR3 residues: CAWDRALDTEAFF. DNA for the CDR3: TGTGCCTGGGACAGGGCTTTGGACACTGAAGCTTTCTTT. The rearrangement uses TRBV30 and TRBJ1-1, with 7 bases aligning to TRBD1. Germline assignment: CDR1 GTSNPN and CDR2 SVGIG (reference sequence). Trimming at V came to 5 bases and at J to 3 bases, leaving 6 bases not matched to a gene. The CDR3 consists of 13 residues.